These T cell receptor beta chains were read from a single sample in a study of PD-L1 blockade in urothelial cancer. The method was immunoSEQ multiplex PCR; TCRdb's version includes in-frame clones alone and lacks a portion of them. The sample carries about 30,000 clones, about 88% recorded once. The material sequenced was PBMCs, taken around atezolizumab (anti-PD-L1) treatment. Receptors were obtained from an elderly man with urothelial cancer. Both conserved end residues are part of each CDR3. D genes are given only for firm matches. Only some rows state a clone size, as once, few, many or a class for expanded clones.

TRBV11-1,TRBJ2-7,.,.,TGTGCCAGCAGCTTATCCCCAGGGATCTACGAGCAGTACTTC,CASSLSPGIYEQYF
TRBV7-2,TRBJ2-2,.,TRBD2,TGTGCCAGCAGCTTATCGTTCCTAGCGGGGTTCACCGGGGAGCTGTTTTTT,CASSLSFLAGFTGELFF
TRBV9,TRBJ1-4,.,TRBD1,TGTGCCAGCAGCGCAGGGGGCGGTGGTAATGAAAAACTGTTTTTT,CASSAGGGGNEKLFF
TRBV2,TRBJ1-2,.,.,TGTGCCAGCAGTGTGGAGCCAGCCTATGGCTACACCTTC,CASSVEPAYGYTF
TRBV9,TRBJ2-1,.,TRBD2,TGTGCCAGCAGCGTTGGACTAGGCAATGAGCAGTTCTTC,CASSVGLGNEQFF
TRBV27,TRBJ2-2,.,TRBD1,TGTGCCAGCAGTACTCGGACAGGAAACACCGGGGAGCTGTTTTTT,CASSTRTGNTGELFF
TRBV18,TRBJ2-1,.,TRBD2,TGTGCCAGCTCACCGGGACTAGCGATTTACGGTGAGCAGTTCTTC,CASSPGLAIYGEQFF
TRBV5-4,TRBJ1-1,.,.,TGTGCCAGCAGCCCCCAGGCTACGAACACTGAAGCTTTCTTT,CASSPQATNTEAFF
TRBV6-5,TRBJ2-6,.,.,TGTGCCAGCAGTCTGGACTACTCTGGGGCCAACGTCCTGACTTTC,CASSLDYSGANVLTF
TRBV29-1,TRBJ2-1,.,.,TGCAGCGTTGAAGACTTCCGGGAACGGAACAATGAGCAGTTCTTC,CSVEDFRERNNEQFF
TRBV14,TRBJ2-1,.,TRBD2,TGTGCCAGCAGCTCCTTAGCCGGGACTAGCGGGAGGGCCCGCCACAATGAGCAGTTCTTC,CASSSLAGTSGRARHNEQFF
TRBV6-1,TRBJ2-7,.,TRBD2,TGTGCCGGACGGATAGCGGGACGGGACGAGCAGTACTTC,CAGRIAGRDEQYF
TRBV5-1,TRBJ2-1,.,TRBD2,TGCGCCAGCAGCTTGTCTAGCGGGGGCTCCTACAATGAGCAGTTCTTC,CASSLSSGGSYNEQFF
TRBV5-1,TRBJ2-1,.,TRBD1,TGCGCCAGCTCTCCCGGACAGGGGAAAGACAATGAGCAGTTCTTC,CASSPGQGKDNEQFF
TRBV7-8,TRBJ1-2,.,TRBD1,TGTGCCAGCAGCTTAGCGGGACAGGGGGTATCTAACTATGGCTACACCTTC,CASSLAGQGVSNYGYTF
TRBV28,TRBJ2-7,few,TRBD1,TGTGCCAGCAGCCTTCCGGGACAGGGGGCTTACGAGCAGTACTTC,CASSLPGQGAYEQYF
TRBV9,TRBJ1-4,.,TRBD1,TGTGCCAGCAGCGTAGGGGGGGACAGGGCCGAAAAACTGTTTTTT,CASSVGGDRAEKLFF
TRBV5-1,TRBJ1-3,.,.,TGCGCCAGCAGCTTGGAACCCGCCTCCCGGGTCCACTCTGGAAACACCATATATTTT,CASSLEPASRVHSGNTIYF
TRBV4-1,TRBJ1-5,.,TRBD1,TGCGCCAGCAGCCAAGGAGGGACAGGGGGGGATCAGCCCCAGCATTTT,CASSQGGTGGDQPQHF
TRBV5-4,TRBJ2-1,.,.,TGTGCCAGCAGCTTAGGGAGCACCTACAATGAGCAGTTCTTC,CASSLGSTYNEQFF
TRBV11-2,TRBJ2-1,.,TRBD2,TGTGCCAGCAGCACGGGACTAGCGATTTACAATGAGCAGTTCTTC,CASSTGLAIYNEQFF
TRBV7-9,TRBJ2-5,once,.,TGTGCCAGCAGCCCTAGACTTTCCCAAGAGACCCAGTACTTC,CASSPRLSQETQYF
TRBV5-1,TRBJ2-7,.,TRBD2,TGCGCCAGCAGCTTGAGTAGCGGGGGTTTCTACGAGCAGTACTTC,CASSLSSGGFYEQYF
TRBV5-1,TRBJ1-1,.,.,TGCGCCAGCAGCTTATCAGGAGGAGGGTACACTGAAGCTTTCTTT,CASSLSGGGYTEAFF
TRBV5-4,TRBJ1-1,.,TRBD1,TGTGCCAGCAGCCCAGGGGGGCAGGTGAACACTGAAGCTTTCTTT,CASSPGGQVNTEAFF
TRBV2,TRBJ2-5,few,TRBD1,TGTGCCAGCAGTGAAGAGGGTGGGGCAGGGGGAACCCAGTACTTC,CASSEEGGAGGTQYF
TRBV9,TRBJ1-1,.,TRBD1,TGTGCCAGCAGCGTGAAAGACAGGGACACTGAAGCTTTCTTT,CASSVKDRDTEAFF
TRBV5-1,TRBJ2-7,.,.,TGCGCCAGCAGCTTGGAAAGAGGGGAGGACGAGCAGTACTTC,CASSLERGEDEQYF
TRBV9,TRBJ2-2,.,.,TGTGCCAGCAGCGTAGTAGCGAGGGCCGGGGAGCTGTTTTTT,CASSVVARAGELFF
TRBV28,TRBJ1-5,.,TRBD1,TGTGCCAGCAGTTCCAGGACAGGGGGATTCAAGCCCCAGCATTTT,CASSSRTGGFKPQHF
TRBV10-3,TRBJ2-7,.,.,TGTGCCATCAGTGAGTCGTCACGGGTATACGAGCAGTACTTC,CAISESSRVYEQYF
TRBV5-1,TRBJ1-1,once,.,TGCGCCAGCAGCTTGGGACAGAGTAACACTGAAGCTTTCTTT,CASSLGQSNTEAFF
TRBV11-2,TRBJ2-7,.,.,TGTGCCAGCAGCATCAGGGGTCCGCCCTACGAGCAGTACTTC,CASSIRGPPYEQYF
TRBV28,TRBJ1-2,few,.,TGTGCCAGCGCTACAGGGCCCAGGGCCTATGGCTACACCTTC,CASATGPRAYGYTF
TRBV27,TRBJ1-1,.,TRBD1,TGTGCCAGCAGTCCATGGACAGGGAACACTGAAGCTTTCTTT,CASSPWTGNTEAFF
TRBV7-9,TRBJ1-5,.,TRBD1,TGTGCCAGCAGTATCGGGACAGGGGAGCCCAATAGCAATCAGCCCCAGCATTTT,CASSIGTGEPNSNQPQHF
TRBV7-9,TRBJ2-5,.,TRBD2,TGTGCCAGCAGCTTTTCTAGCGGAGACGAAGAGACCCAGTACTTC,CASSFSSGDEETQYF
TRBV6-1,TRBJ1-2,.,.,TGTGCCAGCAGTGAAGGGCTGAACTATGGCTACACCTTC,CASSEGLNYGYTF
TRBV27,TRBJ1-1,.,TRBD1,TGTGCCAGCAGTTCCAGGACAGGGGACACTGAAGCTTTCTTT,CASSSRTGDTEAFF
TRBV7-2,TRBJ1-5,.,TRBD1,TGTGCCAGCAGCTTAGCGGGAACAGGGGTGGGACAGCCCCAGCATTTT,CASSLAGTGVGQPQHF
TRBV18,TRBJ2-1,.,TRBD2,TGTGCCAGCTCCGGGACTAGCGGGAGGAATGAGCAGTTCTTC,CASSGTSGRNEQFF
TRBV5-8,TRBJ1-5,.,TRBD1,TGTGCCAGCAGCTTCACAGGGGCGCGTCACCAGCCCCAGCATTTT,CASSFTGARHQPQHF
TRBV27,TRBJ2-3,few,.,TGTGCCAGCAGTTTAAGTCGCAGGGGCACAGATACGCAGTATTTT,CASSLSRRGTDTQYF
TRBV23-1,TRBJ2-7,.,.,TGCGCCAGCAGTCAAGAGGCAGGGCTCTACGAGCAGTACTTC,CASSQEAGLYEQYF
TRBV19,TRBJ1-2,.,.,TGTGCCAGTAGTCCCCTGACTTCCGCTAACTATGGCTACACCTTC,CASSPLTSANYGYTF
TRBV5-1,TRBJ1-1,.,.,TGCGCCAGCAGCTTGGATACGGGAAACACTGAAGCTTTCTTT,CASSLDTGNTEAFF
TRBV30,TRBJ2-1,.,.,TGTGCCTGGGCCTCCGCCGGGGAGAAGCAGTTCTTC,CAWASAGEKQFF
TRBV5-5,TRBJ1-2,.,.,TGTGCCAGCAGCTTGGAGGCCAGGGGTAACTATGGCTACACCTTC,CASSLEARGNYGYTF
TRBV19,TRBJ1-1,.,.,TGTGCCAGTACCCTAGACCTCGGGAGGAACACTGAAGCTCTCTTT,CASTLDLGRNTEALF
TRBV7-9,TRBJ2-3,.,TRBD2,TGTGCCAGCAGCTTAGGGGGGAGGGCCTCCAAAAGCACAGATACGCAGTATTTT,CASSLGGRASKSTDTQYF
TRBV28,TRBJ2-5,.,.,TGTGCCAGCAGTTTTCAGGGCTATTCAAACTGGGGCCAAGAGACCCAGTACTTC,CASSFQGYSNWGQETQYF
TRBV4-1,TRBJ2-1,.,.,TGCGCCAGCAGCCAAAATAGCGGAAGCTACAATGAGCAGTTCTTC,CASSQNSGSYNEQFF
TRBV6-5,TRBJ1-2,.,TRBD1,TGTGCCAGCAGTTGGGACAGGGTGAGCGGCTACACCTTC,CASSWDRVSGYTF
TRBV5-6,TRBJ2-1,once,TRBD2,TGTGCCAGCAGCTTGGTAACTAGCGCCTACAATGAGCAGTTCTTC,CASSLVTSAYNEQFF
TRBV30,TRBJ2-1,.,TRBD2,TGTGCCTGGAGAGCGGGCGGGAGTAGCCAGTTCTTC,CAWRAGGSSQFF
TRBV6-5,TRBJ2-7,.,TRBD2,TGTGCCAGCAAAAGGACTAGCGGGAACTACGAGCAGTACTTC,CASKRTSGNYEQYF